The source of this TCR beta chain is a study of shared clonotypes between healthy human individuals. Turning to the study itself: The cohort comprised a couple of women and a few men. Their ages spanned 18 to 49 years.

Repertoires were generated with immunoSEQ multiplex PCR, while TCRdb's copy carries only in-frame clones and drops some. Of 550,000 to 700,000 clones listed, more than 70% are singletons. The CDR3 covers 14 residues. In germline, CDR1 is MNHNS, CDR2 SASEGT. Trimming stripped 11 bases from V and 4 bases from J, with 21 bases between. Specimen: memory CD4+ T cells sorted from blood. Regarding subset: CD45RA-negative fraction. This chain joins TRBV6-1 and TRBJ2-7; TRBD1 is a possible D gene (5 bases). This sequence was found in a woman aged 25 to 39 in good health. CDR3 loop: CAGSQASQRYEQYF. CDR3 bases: TGTGCCGGCTCACAGGCGTCCCAAAGATACGAGCAGTACTTC.